The present T cell receptor (beta chain) was sequenced within a study of siplizumab effects on memory and regulatory T cells. Study-wide results and caveats: Proliferating Tregs in siplizumab cultures were never verified as suppressive. An assignable naive or memory phenotype was lacking in roughly 80-95% of proliferating CD4+ or CD8+ clones. The mapping of alloreactive clones to unstimulated subsets covered only a minor fraction of them.

V was pared by 6 bases and J by 7 bases, with 9 bases between. This CDR3 region has 12 residues. From germline, CDR1 is MGHDK and CDR2 SYGVNS. The assay covered 85,000 to 100,000 TCR templates per sample. The data were produced by immunoSEQ multiplex PCR, yet TCRdb's version contains in-frame clones alone and is incomplete. The sample includes just over 40,000 clones, about 90% of them seen just once. Comments on this clone: Its specificity is unknown.

The sequenced sample consisted of naive CD4+ T cells sorted from blood. The receptor comes from a human donor in good health. The J gene is TRBJ1-4, the V gene TRBV25-1; maybe TRBD1 (5 bases). In DNA form, the CDR3 reads TGTGCCAGCAGGACAGCGGGTGAAAAACTGTTTTTT. This sequence encodes CASRTAGEKLFF.